This T cell receptor (beta chain) is from a study of cytomegalovirus exposure and HLA in healthy donors. The CDR3 is 13 residues long. In germline, CDR1 is MNHNS, CDR2 SASEGT. V was clipped by 6 bases and J by 3 bases, with 10 bases between them. A multiplex PCR was run with 60 Vbeta primers and 13 Jbeta primers. Clones were read by immunoSEQ multiplex PCR, and TCRdb kept only the in-frame ones, dropping some. The sample has tens of thousands of clones, 79% seen once; the top ten hold 3% to 4%. Sequencing was performed on PBMCs. The chain is built from TRBV6-1 and TRBJ2-3; the D gene is possibly TRBD1 (6 bases). The clonotype comes from a woman aged 40 to 49 in good health and CMV-seronegative. CDR3 sequence: CASRRTETDTQYF. CDR3 nucleotide sequence: TGTGCCAGCAGAAGGACAGAGACAGATACGCAGTATTTT.